What follows describes a single TCR beta chain. Trimming left V 0 bases short and J 2 bases short, with 12 bases between. Germline V gene sequence: CDR1 MNHEY, CDR2 SMNVEV (reference sequence). The CDR3 runs to 16 residues. Per the authors' pipeline: Cell counts per sample came from amplifying reference gene primers. The table came from immunoSEQ multiplex PCR; TCRdb's copy has only in-frame clones and leaves some out. V and J calls and clone size are copied from that table; D and trimming were computed from the DNA. The sample comprises some 190,000 clones, approximately 80% of which are singletons, and approximately 15% rests with the top ten. Ages ranged from about 18 to 100 years, with residence in about 23 US areas. Those designated as exposed participants met a COVID-19 case within 2 weeks before study entry. The data stem from a study of blood T cell repertoires in COVID-19.

Sequenced sample: PBMCs or T cells enriched from blood (not recorded which). The receptor was derived from a man in his fifties or sixties who had been exposed to COVID-19. This chain links TRBV27 with TRBJ2-3; D perhaps matches TRBD2 (6 bases). DNA for the CDR3: TGTGCCAGCAGTTTATCTTGGGGGGTAGACACAGATACGCAGTATTTT. As protein: CASSLSWGVDTDTQYF.